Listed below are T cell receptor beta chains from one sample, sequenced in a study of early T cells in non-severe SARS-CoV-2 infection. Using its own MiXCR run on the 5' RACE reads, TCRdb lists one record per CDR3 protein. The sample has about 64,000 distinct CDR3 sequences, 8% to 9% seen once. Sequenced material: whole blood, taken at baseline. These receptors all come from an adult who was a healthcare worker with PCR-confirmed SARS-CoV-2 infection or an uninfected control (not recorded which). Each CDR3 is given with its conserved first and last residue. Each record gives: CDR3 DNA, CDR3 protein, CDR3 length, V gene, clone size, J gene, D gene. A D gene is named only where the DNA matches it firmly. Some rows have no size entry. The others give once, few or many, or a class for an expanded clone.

DNA: TGTGCCAGCAGCTTAGCGCGGGCTAGCGGGAGGGCCTTCTACAATGAGCAGTTCTTC
CDR3: CASSLARASGRAFYNEQFF
length: 19
V: TRBV7-8
size: many
J: TRBJ2-1
D: TRBD2

DNA: TGTGCCAGCAGCCAAGTAAACATTCAGTACTTC
CDR3: CASSQVNIQYF
length: 11
V: TRBV4-2
size: many
J: TRBJ2-4
D: .

DNA: TGCAGTGCTAGGGGGGCTAGCTCTGGCACAGATACGCAGTATTTT
CDR3: CSARGASSGTDTQYF
length: 15
V: TRBV20-1
size: .
J: TRBJ2-3
D: .

DNA: TGTGCCAGCAGTTTAGTCAACTCAGGGGGTTATAATTCACCCCTCCACTTT
CDR3: CASSLVNSGGYNSPLHF
length: 17
V: TRBV28
size: few
J: TRBJ1-6
D: TRBD1

DNA: TGTGCCAGCAGCTTAGACGGCCCGATGAACACTGAAGCTTTCTTT
CDR3: CASSLDGPMNTEAFF
length: 15
V: TRBV7-9
size: .
J: TRBJ1-1
D: .

DNA: TGTGCCAGCTCACCCCTTGTGGGGTACGAGCAGTACTTC
CDR3: CASSPLVGYEQYF
length: 13
V: TRBV18
size: few
J: TRBJ2-7
D: .

DNA: TGTGCCAGCAGTGAACCAGGGTCCTCCTACGAGCAGTACTTC
CDR3: CASSEPGSSYEQYF
length: 14
V: TRBV6-1
size: .
J: TRBJ2-7
D: .

DNA: TGTGCCAGCTTCATCGGGACAGGGTCAATCGGCTATGGCTACACCTTC
CDR3: CASFIGTGSIGYGYTF
length: 16
V: TRBV18
size: .
J: TRBJ1-2
D: TRBD1

DNA: TGTGCCAGCAGTTACCGGGGGGGGAGCAATCAGCCCCAGCATTTT
CDR3: CASSYRGGSNQPQHF
length: 15
V: TRBV6-2/TRBV6-3
size: .
J: TRBJ1-5
D: .

DNA: TGTGCCAGCAAGAACAGCTACCAAGAGACCCAGTACTTC
CDR3: CASKNSYQETQYF
length: 13
V: TRBV2
size: .
J: TRBJ2-5
D: .

DNA: TGTGCCAGCAGTCTATCCTCAGATGGCTACACCTTC
CDR3: CASSLSSDGYTF
length: 12
V: TRBV6-6
size: few
J: TRBJ1-2
D: .

DNA: TGCGCCAGCAGCCCCAACTCCTACAATGAGCAGTTCTTC
CDR3: CASSPNSYNEQFF
length: 13
V: TRBV5-1
size: many
J: TRBJ2-1
D: .

DNA: TGTGCCAGCAGCTTAGGGAGGGGTCTCTATGGCTACACCTTC
CDR3: CASSLGRGLYGYTF
length: 14
V: TRBV7-2
size: few
J: TRBJ1-2
D: .

DNA: TGCAGTGCTACCCGTAGTGGCGGCGCCACAGATACGCAGTATTTT
CDR3: CSATRSGGATDTQYF
length: 15
V: TRBV20-1
size: few
J: TRBJ2-3
D: .

DNA: TGCGCCAGCAGCCAAGCCTATGGGACAGGCCTAGAAGACACCATATATTTT
CDR3: CASSQAYGTGLEDTIYF
length: 17
V: TRBV4-1
size: .
J: TRBJ1-3
D: TRBD1

DNA: TGTGCCAGCAGTTACTTGGAAGGCGGCTACACCTTC
CDR3: CASSYLEGGYTF
length: 12
V: TRBV6-5
size: once
J: TRBJ1-2
D: .

DNA: TGTGCCAGCAGCTTTGGGCAGGGACCGAACACTGAAGCTTTCTTT
CDR3: CASSFGQGPNTEAFF
length: 15
V: TRBV11-2
size: few
J: TRBJ1-1
D: .

DNA: TGCGCCAGCACAGGACACGGGAACACCGGGGAGCTGTTTTTT
CDR3: CASTGHGNTGELFF
length: 14
V: TRBV5-1
size: .
J: TRBJ2-2
D: .

DNA: TGTGCCAGCAGTTGGATCACGGCCTTAGAGACCCAGTACTTC
CDR3: CASSWITALETQYF
length: 14
V: TRBV6-5
size: few
J: TRBJ2-5
D: .

DNA: TGTGCCAGCGAACCCCTAGCGGGTTATGGCAATGAGCAGTTCTTC
CDR3: CASEPLAGYGNEQFF
length: 15
V: TRBV6-2/TRBV6-3
size: many
J: TRBJ2-1
D: TRBD2

DNA: TGTGCCAGCAGTTACTCGGGACAGGGCCAGCAGTACTTC
CDR3: CASSYSGQGQQYF
length: 13
V: TRBV6-5
size: .
J: TRBJ2-7
D: TRBD1

DNA: TGTGCCAGCAGTTCTCGAGGGGGCATAAATGAGCAGTTCTTC
CDR3: CASSSRGGINEQFF
length: 14
V: TRBV6-2/TRBV6-3
size: few
J: TRBJ2-1
D: TRBD1

DNA: TGTGCCAGCAGTTTCCCTACTAGCGGGACCTCCTACAATGAGCAGTTCTTC
CDR3: CASSFPTSGTSYNEQFF
length: 17
V: TRBV27
size: .
J: TRBJ2-1
D: TRBD2

DNA: TGCGCCAGCAGCCAAGGGGTAGCGGGAACTCCAGGTCACGAGCAGTACTTC
CDR3: CASSQGVAGTPGHEQYF
length: 17
V: TRBV4-3
size: .
J: TRBJ2-7
D: TRBD2

DNA: TGTGCCAGCAGCTTCCGCGCCGGGACAGGGGCAGCAGATACGCAGTATTTT
CDR3: CASSFRAGTGAADTQYF
length: 17
V: TRBV7-2
size: many
J: TRBJ2-3
D: TRBD1

DNA: TGCAGCGCCAGACGCGGGGGATCAGTCAATGAGCAGTTCTTC
CDR3: CSARRGGSVNEQFF
length: 14
V: TRBV29-1
size: .
J: TRBJ2-1
D: TRBD2